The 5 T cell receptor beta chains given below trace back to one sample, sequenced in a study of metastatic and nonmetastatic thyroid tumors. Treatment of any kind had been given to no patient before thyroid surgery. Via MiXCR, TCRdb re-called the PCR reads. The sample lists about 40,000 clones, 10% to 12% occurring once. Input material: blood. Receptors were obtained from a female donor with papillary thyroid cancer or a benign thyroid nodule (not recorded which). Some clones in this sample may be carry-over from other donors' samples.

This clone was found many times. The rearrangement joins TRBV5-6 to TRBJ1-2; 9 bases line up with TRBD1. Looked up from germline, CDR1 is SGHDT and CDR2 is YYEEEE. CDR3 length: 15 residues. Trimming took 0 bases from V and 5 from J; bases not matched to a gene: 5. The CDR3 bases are TGTGCCAGCAGCTTGGCGTGGGGGACAGGGTATGGCTACACCTTC. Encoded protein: CASSLAWGTGYGYTF.

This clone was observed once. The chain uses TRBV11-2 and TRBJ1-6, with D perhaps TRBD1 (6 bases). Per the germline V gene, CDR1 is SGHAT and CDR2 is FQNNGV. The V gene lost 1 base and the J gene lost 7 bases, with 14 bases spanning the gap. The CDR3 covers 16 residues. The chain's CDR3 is CASSLVGGGVNSPLHF. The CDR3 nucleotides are TGTGCCAGCAGCTTAGTCGGAGGGGGTGTGAATTCACCCCTCCACTTT.

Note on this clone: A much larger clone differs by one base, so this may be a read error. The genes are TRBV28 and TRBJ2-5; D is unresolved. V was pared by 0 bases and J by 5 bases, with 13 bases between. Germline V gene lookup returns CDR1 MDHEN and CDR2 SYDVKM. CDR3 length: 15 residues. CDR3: CASSLWGKGGETQYF. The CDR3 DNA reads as TGTGCCAGCAGTTTATGGGGGAAGGGTGGGGAGACCCAGTACTTC.

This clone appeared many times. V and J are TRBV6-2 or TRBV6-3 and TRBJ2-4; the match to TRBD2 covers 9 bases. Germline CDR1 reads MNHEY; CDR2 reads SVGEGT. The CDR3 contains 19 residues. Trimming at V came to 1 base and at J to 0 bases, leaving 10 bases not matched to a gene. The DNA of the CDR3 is TGTGCCAGCAGTTACTTTCCTAGCGGGAAGGCCGTAGCCAAAAACATTCAGTACTTC. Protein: CASSYFPSGKAVAKNIQYF.

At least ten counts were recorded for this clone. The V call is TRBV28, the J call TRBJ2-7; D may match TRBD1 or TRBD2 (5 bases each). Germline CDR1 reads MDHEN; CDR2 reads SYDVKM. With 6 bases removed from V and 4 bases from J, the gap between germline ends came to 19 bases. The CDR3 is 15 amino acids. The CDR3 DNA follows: TGTGCCAGCAGCAGCCCGGGTGGGACCATGTACGAGCAGTACTTC. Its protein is CASSSPGGTMYEQYF.